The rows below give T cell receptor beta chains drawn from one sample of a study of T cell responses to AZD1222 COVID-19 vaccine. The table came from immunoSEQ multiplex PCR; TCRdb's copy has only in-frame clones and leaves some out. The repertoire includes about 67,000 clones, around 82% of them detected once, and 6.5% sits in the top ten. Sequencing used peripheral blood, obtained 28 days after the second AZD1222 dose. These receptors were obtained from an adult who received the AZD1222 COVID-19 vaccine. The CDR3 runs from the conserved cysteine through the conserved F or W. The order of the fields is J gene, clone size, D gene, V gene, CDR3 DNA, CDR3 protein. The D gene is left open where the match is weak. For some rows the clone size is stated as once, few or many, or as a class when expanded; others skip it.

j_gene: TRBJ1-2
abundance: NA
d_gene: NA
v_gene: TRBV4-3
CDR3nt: TGCGCCAGCAGCCTCGGGGGGGGCTCCTATGGCTACACCTTC
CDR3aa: CASSLGGGSYGYTF

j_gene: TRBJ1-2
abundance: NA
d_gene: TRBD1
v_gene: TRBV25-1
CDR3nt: TGTGCCAGCAGTGAGGGACAGGGCGGAAACTATGGCTACACCTTC
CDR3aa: CASSEGQGGNYGYTF

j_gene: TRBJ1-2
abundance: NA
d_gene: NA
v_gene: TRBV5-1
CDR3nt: TGCGCCAGCAGCTTGGCCACAGGGAAGAGTTATGGCTACACCTTC
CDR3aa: CASSLATGKSYGYTF

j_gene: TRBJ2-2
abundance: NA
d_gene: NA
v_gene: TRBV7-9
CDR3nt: TGTGCCAGCAGAACCGGGACGGTGAACACCGGGGAGCTGTTTTTT
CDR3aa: CASRTGTVNTGELFF

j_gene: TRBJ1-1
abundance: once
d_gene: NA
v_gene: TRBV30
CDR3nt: TGTGCCTGGGGTTCAGGGAGGAACACTGAAGCTTTCTTT
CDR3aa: CAWGSGRNTEAFF

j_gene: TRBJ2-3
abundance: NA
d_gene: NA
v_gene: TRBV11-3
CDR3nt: TGTGCCAGCAGCTTAGAAGCCAGCTATACGCAGTATTTT
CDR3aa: CASSLEASYTQYF

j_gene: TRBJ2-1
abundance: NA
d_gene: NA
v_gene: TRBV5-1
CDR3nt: TGCGCCAGCGTGTCTACCGGGGGCGTGTATGAGCAGTTCTTC
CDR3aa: CASVSTGGVYEQFF

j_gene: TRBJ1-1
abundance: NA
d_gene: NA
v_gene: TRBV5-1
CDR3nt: TGCGCCAGCAGCTTGGAGCCGTACAGCTTGAACACTGAAGCTTTCTTT
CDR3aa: CASSLEPYSLNTEAFF

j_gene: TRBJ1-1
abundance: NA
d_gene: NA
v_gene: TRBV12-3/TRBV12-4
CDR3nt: TGTGCCAGCAGTTGGGAGGTGAACACTGAAGCTTTCTTT
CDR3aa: CASSWEVNTEAFF

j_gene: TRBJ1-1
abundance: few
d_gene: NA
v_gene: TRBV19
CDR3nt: TGTGCCAGTCCTTCCGGGGCAGGGATATACTCTGAAGCTTTCTTT
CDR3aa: CASPSGAGIYSEAFF

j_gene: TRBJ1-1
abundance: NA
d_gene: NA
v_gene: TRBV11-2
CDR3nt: TGTGCCAGCAGCCTCCCGTACACTGAAGCTTTCTTT
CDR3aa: CASSLPYTEAFF

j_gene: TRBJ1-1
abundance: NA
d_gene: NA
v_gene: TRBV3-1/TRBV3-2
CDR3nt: TGTGCCAGCAGCCAAATGCGAACTGAAGCTTTCTTT
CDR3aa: CASSQMRTEAFF

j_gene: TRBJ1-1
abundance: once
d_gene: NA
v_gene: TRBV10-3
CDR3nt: TGTGCCACTAGACCCAAAAGGGCGAACACTGAAGCTTTCTTT
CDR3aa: CATRPKRANTEAFF

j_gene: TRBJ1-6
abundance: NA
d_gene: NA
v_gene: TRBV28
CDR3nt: TGTGCCAGCAGGACCAATGAGGCCCCCCTCCACTTT
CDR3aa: CASRTNEAPLHF

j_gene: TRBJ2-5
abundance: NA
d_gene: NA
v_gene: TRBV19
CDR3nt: TGTGCCAGTAGACAGGGAGAAGAGACCCAGTACTTC
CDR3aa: CASRQGEETQYF

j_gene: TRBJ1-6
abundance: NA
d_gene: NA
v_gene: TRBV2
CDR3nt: TGTGCCAGCAGTGAAGGGAGAAATTCACCCCTCCACTTT
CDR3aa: CASSEGRNSPLHF

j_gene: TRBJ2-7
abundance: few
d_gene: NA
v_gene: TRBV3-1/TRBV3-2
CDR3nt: TGTGCCAGCAGCCAACTGGCCTACGAGCAGTACTTC
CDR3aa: CASSQLAYEQYF

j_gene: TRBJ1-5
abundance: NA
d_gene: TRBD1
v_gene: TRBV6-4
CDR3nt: TGTGCCAGCAGCGAGACAGGGTTGAATCAGCCCCAGCATTTT
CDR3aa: CASSETGLNQPQHF

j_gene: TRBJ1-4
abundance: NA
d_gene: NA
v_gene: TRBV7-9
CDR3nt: TGTGCCAGCAGACGCCGGAGGGCTGGGGAGAATGAAAAACTGTTTTTT
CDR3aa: CASRRRRAGENEKLFF

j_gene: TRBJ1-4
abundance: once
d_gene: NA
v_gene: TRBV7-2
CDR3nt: TGTGCCAGCAGCTTTTTGTCGCAGGGCCGGGAAAAACTGTTTTTT
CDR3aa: CASSFLSQGREKLFF

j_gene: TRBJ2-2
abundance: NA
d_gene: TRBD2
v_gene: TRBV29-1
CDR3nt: TGCAGCGTTGAACGGGCGGGGGGGCCCCTCGGGGAGCTGTTTTTT
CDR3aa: CSVERAGGPLGELFF

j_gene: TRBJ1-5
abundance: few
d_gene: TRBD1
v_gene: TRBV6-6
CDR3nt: TGTGCCAGCAGTCATCACGACAGGGAGAGTCAGCCCCAGCATTTT
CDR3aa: CASSHHDRESQPQHF

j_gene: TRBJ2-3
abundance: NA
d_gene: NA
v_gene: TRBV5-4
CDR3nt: TGTGCCAGCAGTCTTGGGAGTGGCACAGATACGCAGTATTTT
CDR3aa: CASSLGSGTDTQYF

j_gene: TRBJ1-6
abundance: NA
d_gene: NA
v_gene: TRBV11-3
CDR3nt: TGTGCCAGCAGCTTAGATGGGAGCTCACCCCTCCACTTT
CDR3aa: CASSLDGSSPLHF

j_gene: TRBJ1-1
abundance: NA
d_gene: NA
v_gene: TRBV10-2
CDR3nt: TGCGCCATCCATTCCCACTCTCCAGGGAGCACTGAAGCTTTCTTT
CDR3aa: CAIHSHSPGSTEAFF

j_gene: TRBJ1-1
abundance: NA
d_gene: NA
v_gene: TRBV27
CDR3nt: TGTGCCAGCAGTCCCCCGTCCTCCGTCGAAGCTTTCTTT
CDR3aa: CASSPPSSVEAFF

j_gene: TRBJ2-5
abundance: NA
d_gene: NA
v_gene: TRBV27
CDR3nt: TGTGCCAGCAGTTTTAACGGGGCGTACCAAGAGACCCAGTACTTC
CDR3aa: CASSFNGAYQETQYF

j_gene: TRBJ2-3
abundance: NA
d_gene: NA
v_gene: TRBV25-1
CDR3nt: TGTGCCAGCAGGGGCGGGGATACGCAGTATTTT
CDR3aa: CASRGGDTQYF

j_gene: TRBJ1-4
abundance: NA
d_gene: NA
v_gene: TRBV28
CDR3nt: TGTGCCAGCAGAACGGGGCATGCTAATGAAAAACTGTTTTTT
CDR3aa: CASRTGHANEKLFF

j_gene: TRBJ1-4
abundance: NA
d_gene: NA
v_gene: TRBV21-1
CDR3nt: TGTGCCAGCACCCTCCAGCCGCTTCAGGGGCTGTTTTTT
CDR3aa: CASTLQPLQGLFF

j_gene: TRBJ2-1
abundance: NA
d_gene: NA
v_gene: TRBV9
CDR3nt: TGTGCCAGCAGCGTAGAGGGGGTCCGTTCCGGTGAGCAGTTCTTC
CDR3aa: CASSVEGVRSGEQFF

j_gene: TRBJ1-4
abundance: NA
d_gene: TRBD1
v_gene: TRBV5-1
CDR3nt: TGCGCCAGCAGCTCCCCCGACAGGGGTGAAAAACTGTTTTTT
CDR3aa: CASSSPDRGEKLFF

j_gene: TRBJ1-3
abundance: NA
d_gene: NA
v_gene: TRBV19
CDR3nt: TGTGCCAGTAGTATATCCGGGACAACTGGAAACACCATATATTTT
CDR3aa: CASSISGTTGNTIYF

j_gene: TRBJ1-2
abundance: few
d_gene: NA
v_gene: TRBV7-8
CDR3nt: TGTGCCGGAGCGGACGGGAATAACTATGGCTACACCTTC
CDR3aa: CAGADGNNYGYTF

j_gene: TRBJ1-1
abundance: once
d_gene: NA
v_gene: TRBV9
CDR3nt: TGTGCCAGCAGCTGGGACGGAAACACTGAAGCTTTCTTT
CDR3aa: CASSWDGNTEAFF

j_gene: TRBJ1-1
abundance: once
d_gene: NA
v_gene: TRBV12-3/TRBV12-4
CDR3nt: TGTGCCAGCAGTTGGAGTCGGAACACTGAAGCTTTCTTT
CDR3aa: CASSWSRNTEAFF

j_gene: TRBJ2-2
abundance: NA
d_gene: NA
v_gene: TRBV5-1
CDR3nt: TGCGCCAGCAGCTTCCCGGGTGCCGGGGAGCTGTTTTTT
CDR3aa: CASSFPGAGELFF

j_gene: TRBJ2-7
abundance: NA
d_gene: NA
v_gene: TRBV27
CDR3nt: TGTGCCACCCAGACAGGCCCCTACGAGCAGTACTTC
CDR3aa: CATQTGPYEQYF

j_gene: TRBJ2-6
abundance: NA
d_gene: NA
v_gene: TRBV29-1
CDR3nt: TGCAGCGTTCGGTCAGGAGCTGGGGCCAACGTCCTGACTTTC
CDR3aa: CSVRSGAGANVLTF

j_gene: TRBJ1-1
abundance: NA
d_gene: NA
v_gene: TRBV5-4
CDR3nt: TGTGCCAGCAGTCCACCTTTGGTCGATCAACTAGTCAACACTGAAGCTTTCTTT
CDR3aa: CASSPPLVDQLVNTEAFF

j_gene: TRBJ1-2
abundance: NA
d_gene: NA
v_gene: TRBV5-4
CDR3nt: TGTGCCAGCAGCTTACAGAACAGGGAGGATGGCTACACCTTC
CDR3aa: CASSLQNREDGYTF

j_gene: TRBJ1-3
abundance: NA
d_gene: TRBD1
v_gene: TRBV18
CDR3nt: TGTGCCAGCTCGGACAGGGTATTAAGTGGAAACACCATATATTTT
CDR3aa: CASSDRVLSGNTIYF

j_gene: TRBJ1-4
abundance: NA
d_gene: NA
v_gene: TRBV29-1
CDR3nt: TGCAGCGCCTTTACAGCGGGAGGAAAACTGTTTTTT
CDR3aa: CSAFTAGGKLFF

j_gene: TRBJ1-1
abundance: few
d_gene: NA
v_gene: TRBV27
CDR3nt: TGTGCCAGCAGTTTAAAGGCAGGGAACACTGAAGCTTTCTTT
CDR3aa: CASSLKAGNTEAFF

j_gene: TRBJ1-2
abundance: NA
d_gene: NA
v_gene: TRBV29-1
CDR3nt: TGCAGCGTAACACCCCAGAGGACCGGCAACTATGGCTACACCTTC
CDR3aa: CSVTPQRTGNYGYTF

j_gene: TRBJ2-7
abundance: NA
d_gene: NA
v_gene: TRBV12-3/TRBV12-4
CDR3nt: TGTGCCAGCAGTTCCCTGGGCTACGAGCAGTACTTC
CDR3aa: CASSSLGYEQYF

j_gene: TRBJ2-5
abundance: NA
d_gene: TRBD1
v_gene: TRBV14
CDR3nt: TGTGCCAGCAGCCAAGCCCAGGGGGCGTTGGAGACCCAGTACTTC
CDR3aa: CASSQAQGALETQYF

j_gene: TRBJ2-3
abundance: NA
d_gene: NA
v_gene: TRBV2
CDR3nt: TGTGCCAGCGGGCCGAACGCAGGGGTCCCGAGCACAGATACGCAGTATTTT
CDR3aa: CASGPNAGVPSTDTQYF

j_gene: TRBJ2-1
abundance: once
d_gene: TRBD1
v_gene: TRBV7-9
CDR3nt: TGTGCCAGCAGCCAAGACAGGGGATCGGACGATGAGCAGTTCTTC
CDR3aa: CASSQDRGSDDEQFF

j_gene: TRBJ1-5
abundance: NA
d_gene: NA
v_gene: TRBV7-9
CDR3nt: TGTGCCAGCAGCTTTTTAACCGTCAATCAGCCCCAGCATTTT
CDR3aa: CASSFLTVNQPQHF

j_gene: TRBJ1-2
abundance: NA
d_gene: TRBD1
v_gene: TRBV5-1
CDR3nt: TGCGCCAGCAGCTTTTCCACAGGGGGCGCTTATGGCTACACCTTC
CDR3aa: CASSFSTGGAYGYTF

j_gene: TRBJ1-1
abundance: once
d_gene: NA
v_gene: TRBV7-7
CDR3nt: TGTGCCAGCAGCCCTGGGACGAACACTGAAGCTTTCTTT
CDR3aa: CASSPGTNTEAFF

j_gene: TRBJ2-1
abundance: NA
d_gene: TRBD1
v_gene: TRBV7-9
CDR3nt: TGTGCCAGCAGAGATACAGGGGTCCACTACAATGAGCAGTTCTTC
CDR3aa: CASRDTGVHYNEQFF

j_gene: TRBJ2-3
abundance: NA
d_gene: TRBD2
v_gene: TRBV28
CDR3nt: TGTGCCAGCAGCCCCATTTTGCGGGGGGGTGGCCCCACAGATACGCAGTATTTT
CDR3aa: CASSPILRGGGPTDTQYF

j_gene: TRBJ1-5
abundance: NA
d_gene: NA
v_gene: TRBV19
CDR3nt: TGTGCCAGTACCCTCGATCGGGGGCGCGGAGCCCAGCATTTT
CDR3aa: CASTLDRGRGAQHF

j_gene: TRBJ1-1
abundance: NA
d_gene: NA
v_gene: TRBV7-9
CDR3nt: TGTGCCAGCACCCCGGCCTATTCGGAGACTGAAGCTTTCTTT
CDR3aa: CASTPAYSETEAFF

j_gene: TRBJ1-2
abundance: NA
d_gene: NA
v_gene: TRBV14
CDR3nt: TGTGCCAGCAGCCAAGCATTAGGGCAGGTCGACTATGGCTACACCTTC
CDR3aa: CASSQALGQVDYGYTF

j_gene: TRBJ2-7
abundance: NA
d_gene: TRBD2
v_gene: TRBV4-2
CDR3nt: TGTGCCAGCAGCCCCAAGAGGACTAGCGGGGGGGACGAGCAGTACTTC
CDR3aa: CASSPKRTSGGDEQYF

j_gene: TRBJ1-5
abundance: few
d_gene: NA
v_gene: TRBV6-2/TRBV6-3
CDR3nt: TGTGCCAGCAGTTACTCCTGGGTGACAGCCCAGCGGCCCCAGCATTTT
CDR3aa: CASSYSWVTAQRPQHF

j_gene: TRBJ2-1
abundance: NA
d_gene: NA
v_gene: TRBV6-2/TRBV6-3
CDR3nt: TGTGCCAGCAGCAAGTCGAGCTCCTACAATGAGCAGTTCTTC
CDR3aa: CASSKSSSYNEQFF